A selection of T cell receptor beta chains follows, all from one sample in a study of identifying expanded T cells in peripheral blood. Measured with immunoSEQ multiplex PCR; TCRdb has only the in-frame clones, and not every one. The sample has 50,000 to 65,000 clones; roughly four fifths are singletons. Sequencing was carried out using blood. These receptors came from a person aged 18-70 years in good health. CDR3s leave out the opening cysteine and the closing phenylalanine or tryptophan.

CDR3aa: ASSSPSGGSDTQY
v_gene: TRBV28
j_gene: TRBJ2-3

CDR3aa: SVERGNTQY
v_gene: TRBV29-1
j_gene: TRBJ2-3

CDR3aa: ASSAFSVAGLDTQY
v_gene: TRBV7-6
j_gene: TRBJ2-3

CDR3aa: ASTRMNTGELF
v_gene: TRBV2
j_gene: TRBJ2-2

CDR3aa: ASSLDGVMAGNTIY
v_gene: TRBV5-1
j_gene: TRBJ1-3

CDR3aa: AISERGRTGVYNEQF
v_gene: TRBV10-3
j_gene: TRBJ2-1

CDR3aa: ASRDRKNQPQH
v_gene: TRBV19
j_gene: TRBJ1-5

CDR3aa: ASSRVLGVRRDTQY
v_gene: TRBV7-2
j_gene: TRBJ2-3

CDR3aa: ASSRPSGSPNEQF
v_gene: TRBV27
j_gene: TRBJ2-1

CDR3aa: ASSQDRSGEQF
v_gene: TRBV4-3
j_gene: TRBJ2-1

CDR3aa: ASSGSPGGQSGYT
v_gene: TRBV9
j_gene: TRBJ1-2

CDR3aa: ASSLGDSTYEQY
v_gene: TRBV5-8
j_gene: TRBJ2-7

CDR3aa: ASSFGQGSTDTQY
v_gene: TRBV11-2
j_gene: TRBJ2-3

CDR3aa: ASSQDREGAGELF
v_gene: TRBV4-2
j_gene: TRBJ2-2

CDR3aa: ASSSGGRINNEQF
v_gene: TRBV6-6
j_gene: TRBJ2-1

CDR3aa: ASSLGAGTDYGYT
v_gene: TRBV5-4
j_gene: TRBJ1-2

CDR3aa: ASSYPSGYTDTQY
v_gene: TRBV11-3
j_gene: TRBJ2-3

CDR3aa: ASSLTSSGNTIY
v_gene: TRBV5-1
j_gene: TRBJ1-3